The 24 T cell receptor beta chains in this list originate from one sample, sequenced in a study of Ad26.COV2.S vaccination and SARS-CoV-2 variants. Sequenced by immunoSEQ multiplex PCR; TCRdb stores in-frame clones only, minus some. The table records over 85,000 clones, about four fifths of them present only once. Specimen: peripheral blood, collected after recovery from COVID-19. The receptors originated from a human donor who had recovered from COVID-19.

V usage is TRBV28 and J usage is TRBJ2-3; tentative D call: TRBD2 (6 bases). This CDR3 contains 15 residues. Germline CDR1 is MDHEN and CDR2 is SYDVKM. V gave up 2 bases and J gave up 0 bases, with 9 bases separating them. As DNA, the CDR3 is TGTGCCAGCAGTTTAGGAGGGTATAGCACAGATACGCAGTATTTT. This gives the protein CASSLGGYSTDTQYF.

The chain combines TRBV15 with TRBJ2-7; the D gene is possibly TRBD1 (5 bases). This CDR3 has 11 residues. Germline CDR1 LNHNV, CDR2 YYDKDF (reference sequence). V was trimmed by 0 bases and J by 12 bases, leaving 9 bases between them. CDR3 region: CATSRDGHWYF. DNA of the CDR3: TGTGCCACCAGCAGAGATGGACACTGGTACTTC.

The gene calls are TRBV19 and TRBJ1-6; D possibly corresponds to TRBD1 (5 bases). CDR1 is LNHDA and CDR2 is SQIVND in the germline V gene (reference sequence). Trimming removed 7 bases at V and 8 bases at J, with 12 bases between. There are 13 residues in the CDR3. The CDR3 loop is CASKGQGYSPLHF. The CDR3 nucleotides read TGTGCCAGTAAGGGGCAGGGCTATTCACCCCTCCACTTT.

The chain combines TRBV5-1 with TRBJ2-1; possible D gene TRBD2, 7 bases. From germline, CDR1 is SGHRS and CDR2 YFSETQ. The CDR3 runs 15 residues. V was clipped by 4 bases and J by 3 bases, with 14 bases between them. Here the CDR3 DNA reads TGCGCCAGCAGCAACAGGGAGGGGAGCTACAATGAGCAGTTCTTC. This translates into CASSNREGSYNEQFF.

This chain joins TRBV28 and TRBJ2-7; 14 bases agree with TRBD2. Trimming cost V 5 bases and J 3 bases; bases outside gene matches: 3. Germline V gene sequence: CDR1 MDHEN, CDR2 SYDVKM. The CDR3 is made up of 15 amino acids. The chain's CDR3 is CASSPGTSGSYEQYF. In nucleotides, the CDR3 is TGTGCCAGCAGTCCCGGGACTAGCGGGAGCTACGAGCAGTACTTC.

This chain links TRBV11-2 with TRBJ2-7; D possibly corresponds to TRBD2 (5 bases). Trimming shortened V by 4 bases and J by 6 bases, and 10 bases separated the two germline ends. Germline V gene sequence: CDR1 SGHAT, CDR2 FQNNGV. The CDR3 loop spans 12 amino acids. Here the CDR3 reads CASSSTRGEQYF. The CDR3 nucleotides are TGTGCCAGCAGCTCAACTCGGGGCGAGCAGTACTTC. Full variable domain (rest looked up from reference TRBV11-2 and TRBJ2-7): EAGVAQSPRYKIIEKRQSVAFWCNPISGHATLYWYQQILGQGPKLLIQFQNNGVVDDSQLPKDRFSAERLKGVDSTLKIQPAKLEDSAVYLCASSSTRGEQYFGPGTRLTVT.

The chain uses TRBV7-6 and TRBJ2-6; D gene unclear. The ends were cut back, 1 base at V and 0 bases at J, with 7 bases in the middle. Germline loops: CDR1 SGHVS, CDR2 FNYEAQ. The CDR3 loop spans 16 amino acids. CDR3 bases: TGTGCCAGCAGCTTAGTAGCCTCCTCTGGGGCCAACGTCCTGACTTTC. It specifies CASSLVASSGANVLTF.

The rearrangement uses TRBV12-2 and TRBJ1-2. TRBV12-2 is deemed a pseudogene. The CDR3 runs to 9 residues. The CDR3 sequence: CASRLAHRF. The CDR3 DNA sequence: TGTGCAAGTCGCTTAGCGCATCGTTTC.

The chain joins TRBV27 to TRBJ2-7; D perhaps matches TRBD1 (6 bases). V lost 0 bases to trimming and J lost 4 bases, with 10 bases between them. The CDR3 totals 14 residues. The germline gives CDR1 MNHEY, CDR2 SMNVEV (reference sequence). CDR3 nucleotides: TGTGCCAGCAGTTTATCTTGGCAGGGGTACGAGCAGTACTTC. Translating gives CASSLSWQGYEQYF.

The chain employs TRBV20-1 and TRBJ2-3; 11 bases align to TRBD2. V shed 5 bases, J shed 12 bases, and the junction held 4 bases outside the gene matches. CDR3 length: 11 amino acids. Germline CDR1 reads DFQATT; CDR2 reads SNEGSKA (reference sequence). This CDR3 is CSAPSGRSQYF. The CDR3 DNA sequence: TGCAGTGCTCCTAGCGGGAGGTCTCAGTATTTT.

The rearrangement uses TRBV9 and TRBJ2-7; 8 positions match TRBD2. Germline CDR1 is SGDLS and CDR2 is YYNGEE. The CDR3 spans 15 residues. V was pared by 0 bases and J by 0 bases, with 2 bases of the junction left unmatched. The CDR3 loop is CASSVAGGRSYEQYF. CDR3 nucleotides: TGTGCCAGCAGCGTAGCGGGAGGGCGCTCCTACGAGCAGTACTTC.

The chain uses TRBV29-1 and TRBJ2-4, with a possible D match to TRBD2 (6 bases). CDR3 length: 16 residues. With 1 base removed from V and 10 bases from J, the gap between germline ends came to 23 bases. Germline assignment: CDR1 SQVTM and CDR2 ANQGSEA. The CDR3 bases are TGCAGCGTTGAAGGGGACTCTAATGGCCCAAACAATATTCAGTACTTC. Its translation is CSVEGDSNGPNNIQYF.

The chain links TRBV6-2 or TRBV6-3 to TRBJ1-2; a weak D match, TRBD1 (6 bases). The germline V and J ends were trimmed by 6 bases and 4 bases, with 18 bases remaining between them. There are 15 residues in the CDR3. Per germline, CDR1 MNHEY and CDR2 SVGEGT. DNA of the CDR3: TGTGCCAGCAGCTTCCGGGACACACGGATCTATGGCTACACCTTC. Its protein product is CASSFRDTRIYGYTF.

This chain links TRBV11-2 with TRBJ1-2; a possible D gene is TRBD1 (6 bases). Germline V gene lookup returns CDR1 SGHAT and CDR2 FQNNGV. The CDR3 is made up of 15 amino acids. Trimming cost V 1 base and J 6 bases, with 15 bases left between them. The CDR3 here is CASSLARGATDGYTF. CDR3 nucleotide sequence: TGTGCCAGCAGCTTAGCGAGGGGGGCGACCGATGGCTACACCTTC. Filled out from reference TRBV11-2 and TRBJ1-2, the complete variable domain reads EAGVAQSPRYKIIEKRQSVAFWCNPISGHATLYWYQQILGQGPKLLIQFQNNGVVDDSQLPKDRFSAERLKGVDSTLKIQPAKLEDSAVYLCASSLARGATDGYTFGSGTRLTVV.

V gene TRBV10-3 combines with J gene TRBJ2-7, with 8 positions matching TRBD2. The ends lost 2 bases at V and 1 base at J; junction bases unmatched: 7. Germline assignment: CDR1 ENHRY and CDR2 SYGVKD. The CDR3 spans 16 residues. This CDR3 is CAISERLASGSYEQYF. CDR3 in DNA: TGTGCCATCAGTGAGCGTTTGGCTAGCGGGTCCTACGAGCAGTACTTC.

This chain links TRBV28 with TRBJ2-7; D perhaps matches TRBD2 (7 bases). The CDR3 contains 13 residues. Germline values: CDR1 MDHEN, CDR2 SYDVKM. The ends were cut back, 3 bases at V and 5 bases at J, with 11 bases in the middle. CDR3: CASSLGGAHEQYF. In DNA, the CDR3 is TGTGCCAGCAGTTTGGGGGGGGCCCACGAGCAGTACTTC.

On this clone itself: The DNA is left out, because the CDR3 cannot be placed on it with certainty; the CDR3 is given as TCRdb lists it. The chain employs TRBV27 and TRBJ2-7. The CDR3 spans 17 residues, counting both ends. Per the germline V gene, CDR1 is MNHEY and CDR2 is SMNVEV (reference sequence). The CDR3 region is CASSLGTGPSGGCEQYF.

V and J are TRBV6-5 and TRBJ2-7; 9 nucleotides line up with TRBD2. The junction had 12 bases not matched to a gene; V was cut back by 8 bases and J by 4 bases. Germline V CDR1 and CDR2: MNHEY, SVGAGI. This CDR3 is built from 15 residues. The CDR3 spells CASGRGRAFGYEQYF. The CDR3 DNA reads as TGTGCCAGCGGGCGCGGGAGGGCCTTTGGGTACGAGCAGTACTTC.

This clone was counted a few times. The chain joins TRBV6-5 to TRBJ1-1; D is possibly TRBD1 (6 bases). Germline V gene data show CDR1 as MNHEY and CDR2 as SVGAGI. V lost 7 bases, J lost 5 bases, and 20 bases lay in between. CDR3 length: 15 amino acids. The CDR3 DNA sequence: TGTGCCAGCAACGACGGGGGCCGGTCCAGGACTGAAGCTTTCTTT. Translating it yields CASNDGGRSRTEAFF.

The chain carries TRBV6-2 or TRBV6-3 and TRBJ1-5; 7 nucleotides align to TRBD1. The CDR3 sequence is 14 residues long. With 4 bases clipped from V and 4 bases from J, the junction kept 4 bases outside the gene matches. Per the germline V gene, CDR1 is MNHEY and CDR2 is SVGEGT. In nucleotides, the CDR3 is TGTGCCAGCAGTTCGGGACAGATGAATCAGCCCCAGCATTTT. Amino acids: CASSSGQMNQPQHF.

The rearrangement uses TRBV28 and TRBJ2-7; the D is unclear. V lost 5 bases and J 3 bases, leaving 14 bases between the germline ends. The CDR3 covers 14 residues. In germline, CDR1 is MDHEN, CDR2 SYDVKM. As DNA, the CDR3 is TGTGCCAGCAGTCTTATGGGCACCAACTACGAGCAGTACTTC. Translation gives CASSLMGTNYEQYF.

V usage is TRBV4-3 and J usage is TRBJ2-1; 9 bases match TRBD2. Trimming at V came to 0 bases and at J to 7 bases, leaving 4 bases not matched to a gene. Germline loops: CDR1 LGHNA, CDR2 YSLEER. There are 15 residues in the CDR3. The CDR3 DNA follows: TGCGCCAGCAGCCAAGAGCGGGGGGGTGGGAATGAGCAGTTCTTC. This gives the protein CASSQERGGGNEQFF.

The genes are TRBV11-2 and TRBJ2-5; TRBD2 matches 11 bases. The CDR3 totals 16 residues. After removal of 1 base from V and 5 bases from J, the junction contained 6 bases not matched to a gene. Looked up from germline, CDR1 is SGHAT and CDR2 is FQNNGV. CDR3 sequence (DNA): TGTGCCAGCAGCTTAGGAGGGACTAGCGGTTGGGAGACCCAGTACTTC. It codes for CASSLGGTSGWETQYF.

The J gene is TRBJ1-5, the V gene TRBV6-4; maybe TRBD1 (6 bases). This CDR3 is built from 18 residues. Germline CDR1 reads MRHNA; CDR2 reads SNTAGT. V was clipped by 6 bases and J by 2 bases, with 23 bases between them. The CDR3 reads CASRVQGVKIGGNQPQHF. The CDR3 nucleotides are TGTGCCAGCAGAGTACAGGGAGTTAAAATCGGGGGCAATCAGCCCCAGCATTTT.